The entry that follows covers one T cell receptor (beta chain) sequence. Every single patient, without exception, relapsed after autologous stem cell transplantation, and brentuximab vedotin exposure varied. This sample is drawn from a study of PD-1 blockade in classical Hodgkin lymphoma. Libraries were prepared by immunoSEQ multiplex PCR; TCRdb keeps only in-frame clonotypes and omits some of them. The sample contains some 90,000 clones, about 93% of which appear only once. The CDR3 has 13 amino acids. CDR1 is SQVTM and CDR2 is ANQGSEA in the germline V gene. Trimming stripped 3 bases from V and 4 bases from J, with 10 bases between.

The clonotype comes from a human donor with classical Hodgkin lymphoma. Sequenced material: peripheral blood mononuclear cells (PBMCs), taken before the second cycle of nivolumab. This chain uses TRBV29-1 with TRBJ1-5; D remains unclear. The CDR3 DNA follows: TGCAGCGTTGATGCAGGAACTAATCAGCCCCAGCATTTT. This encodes CSVDAGTNQPQHF. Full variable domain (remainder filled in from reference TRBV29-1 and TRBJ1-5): SAVISQKPSRDICQRGTSLTIQCQVDSQVTMMFWYRQQPGQSLTLIATANQGSEATYESGFVIDKFPISRPNLTFSTLTVSNMSPEDSSIYLCSVDAGTNQPQHFGDGTRLSIL.